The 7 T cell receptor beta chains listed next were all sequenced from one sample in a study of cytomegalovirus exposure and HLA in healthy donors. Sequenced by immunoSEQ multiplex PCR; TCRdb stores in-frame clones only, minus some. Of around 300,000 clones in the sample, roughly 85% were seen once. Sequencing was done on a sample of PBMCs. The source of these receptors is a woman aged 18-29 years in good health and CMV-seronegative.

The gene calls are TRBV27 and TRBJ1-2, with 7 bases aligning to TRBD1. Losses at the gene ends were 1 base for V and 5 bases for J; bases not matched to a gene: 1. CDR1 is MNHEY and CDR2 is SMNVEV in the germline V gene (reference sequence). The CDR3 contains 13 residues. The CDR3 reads CASSLFRGYGYTF. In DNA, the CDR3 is TGTGCCAGCAGTTTATTCAGGGGGTATGGCTACACCTTC.

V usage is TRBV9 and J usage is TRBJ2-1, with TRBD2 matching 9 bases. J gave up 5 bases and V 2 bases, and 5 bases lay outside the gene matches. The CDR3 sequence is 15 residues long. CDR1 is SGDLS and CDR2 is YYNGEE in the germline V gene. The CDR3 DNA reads TGTGCCAGCAGCGTGGCGGGAGGGCCTCACAATGAGCAGTTCTTC. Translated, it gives CASSVAGGPHNEQFF. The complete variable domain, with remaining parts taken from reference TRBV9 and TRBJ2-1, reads DSGVTQTPKHLITATGQRVTLRCSPRSGDLSVYWYQQSLDQGLQFLIQYYNGEERAKGNILERFSAQQFPDLHSELNLSSLELGDSALYFCASSVAGGPHNEQFFGPGTRLTVL.

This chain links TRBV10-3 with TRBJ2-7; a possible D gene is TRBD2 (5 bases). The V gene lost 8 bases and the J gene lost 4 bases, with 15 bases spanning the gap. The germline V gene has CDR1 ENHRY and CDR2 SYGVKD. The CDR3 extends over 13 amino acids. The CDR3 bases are TGTGCCATCTCAATTGCCGAGGGTTACGAGCAGTACTTC. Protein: CAISIAEGYEQYF.

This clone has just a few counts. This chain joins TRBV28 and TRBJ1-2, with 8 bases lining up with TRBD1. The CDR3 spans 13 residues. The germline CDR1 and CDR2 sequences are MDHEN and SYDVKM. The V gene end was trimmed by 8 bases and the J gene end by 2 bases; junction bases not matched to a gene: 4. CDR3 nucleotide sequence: TGTGCCAGCTTGGACAGGGTGAACTATGGCTACACCTTC. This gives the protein CASLDRVNYGYTF.

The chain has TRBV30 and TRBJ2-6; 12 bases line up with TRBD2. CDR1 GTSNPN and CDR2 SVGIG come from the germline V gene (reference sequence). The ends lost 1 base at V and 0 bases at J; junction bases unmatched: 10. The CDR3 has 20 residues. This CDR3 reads CAWSDPGLAGYYSGANVLTF. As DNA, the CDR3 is TGTGCCTGGAGTGACCCCGGACTAGCGGGATACTACTCTGGGGCCAACGTCCTGACTTTC.

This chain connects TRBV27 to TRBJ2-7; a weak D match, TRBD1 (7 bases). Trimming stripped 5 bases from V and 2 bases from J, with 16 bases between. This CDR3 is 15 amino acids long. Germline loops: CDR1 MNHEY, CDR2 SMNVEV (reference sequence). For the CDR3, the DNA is TGTGCCAGCAGTGACTCAGGGGGGCCCCCCTACGAGCAGTACTTC. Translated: CASSDSGGPPYEQYF.

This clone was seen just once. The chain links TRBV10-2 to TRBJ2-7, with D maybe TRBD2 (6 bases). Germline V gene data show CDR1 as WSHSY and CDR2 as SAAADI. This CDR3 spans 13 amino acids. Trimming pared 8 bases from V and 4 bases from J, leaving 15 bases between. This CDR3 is CASGGGRIYEQYF. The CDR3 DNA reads TGCGCCAGCGGAGGAGGGAGAATTTACGAGCAGTACTTC.